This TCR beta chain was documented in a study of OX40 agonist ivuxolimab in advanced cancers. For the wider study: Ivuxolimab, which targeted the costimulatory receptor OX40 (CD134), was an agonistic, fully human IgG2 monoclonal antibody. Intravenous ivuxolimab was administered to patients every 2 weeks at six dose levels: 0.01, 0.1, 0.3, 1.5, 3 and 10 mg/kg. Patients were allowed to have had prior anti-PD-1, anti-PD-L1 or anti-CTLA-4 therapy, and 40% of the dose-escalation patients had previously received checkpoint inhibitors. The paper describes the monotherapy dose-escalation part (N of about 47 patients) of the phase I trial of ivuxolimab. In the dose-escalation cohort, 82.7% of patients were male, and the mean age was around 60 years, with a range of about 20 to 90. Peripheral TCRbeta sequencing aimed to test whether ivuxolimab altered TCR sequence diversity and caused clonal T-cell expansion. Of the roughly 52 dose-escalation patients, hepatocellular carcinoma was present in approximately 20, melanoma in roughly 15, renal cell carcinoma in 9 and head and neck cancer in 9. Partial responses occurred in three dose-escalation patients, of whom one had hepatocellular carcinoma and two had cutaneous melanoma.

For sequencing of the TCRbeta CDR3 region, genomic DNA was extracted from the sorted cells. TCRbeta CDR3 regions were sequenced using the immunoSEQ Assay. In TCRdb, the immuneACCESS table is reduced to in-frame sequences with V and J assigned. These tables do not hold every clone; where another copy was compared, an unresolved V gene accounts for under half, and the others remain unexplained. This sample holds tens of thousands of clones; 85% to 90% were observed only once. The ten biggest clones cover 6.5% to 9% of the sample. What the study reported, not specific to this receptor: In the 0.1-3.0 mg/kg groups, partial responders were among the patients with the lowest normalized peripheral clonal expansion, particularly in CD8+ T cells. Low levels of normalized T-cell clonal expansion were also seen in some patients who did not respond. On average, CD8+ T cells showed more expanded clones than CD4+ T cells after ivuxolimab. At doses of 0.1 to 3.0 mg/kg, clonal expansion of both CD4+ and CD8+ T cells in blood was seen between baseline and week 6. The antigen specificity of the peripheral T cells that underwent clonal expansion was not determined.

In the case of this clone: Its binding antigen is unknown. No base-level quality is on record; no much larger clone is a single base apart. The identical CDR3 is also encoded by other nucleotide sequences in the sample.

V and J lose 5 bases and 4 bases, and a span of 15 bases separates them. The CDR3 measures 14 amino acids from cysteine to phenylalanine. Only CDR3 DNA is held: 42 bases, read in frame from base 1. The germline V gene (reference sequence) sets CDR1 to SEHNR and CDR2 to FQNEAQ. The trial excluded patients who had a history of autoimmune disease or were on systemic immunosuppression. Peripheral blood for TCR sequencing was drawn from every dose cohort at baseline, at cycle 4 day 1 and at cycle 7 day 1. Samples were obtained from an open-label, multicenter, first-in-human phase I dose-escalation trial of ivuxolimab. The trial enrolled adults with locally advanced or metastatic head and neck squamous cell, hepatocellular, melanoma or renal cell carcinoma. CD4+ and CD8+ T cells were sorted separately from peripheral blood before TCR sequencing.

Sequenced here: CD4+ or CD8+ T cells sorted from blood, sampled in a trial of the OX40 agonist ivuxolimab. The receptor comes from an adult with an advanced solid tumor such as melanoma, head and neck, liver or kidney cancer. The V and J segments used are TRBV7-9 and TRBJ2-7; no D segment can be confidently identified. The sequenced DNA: TGTGCCAGCAGCCCCCTGGGCGGATTGTACGAGCAGTACTTC. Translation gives CASSPLGGLYEQYF.